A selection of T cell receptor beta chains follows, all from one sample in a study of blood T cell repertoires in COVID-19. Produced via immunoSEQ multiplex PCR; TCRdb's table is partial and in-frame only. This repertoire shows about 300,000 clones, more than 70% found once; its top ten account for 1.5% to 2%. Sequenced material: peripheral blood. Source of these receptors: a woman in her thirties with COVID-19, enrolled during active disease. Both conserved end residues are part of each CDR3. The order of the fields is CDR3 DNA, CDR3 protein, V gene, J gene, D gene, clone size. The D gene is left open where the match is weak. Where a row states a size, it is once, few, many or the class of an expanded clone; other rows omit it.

TGTGCCAGCAGCCAAGAAGTCGGGCGGGAGGGGGGCTACACCTTC	CASSQEVGREGGYTF	TRBV4-2	TRBJ1-2	NA	few
TGTGCCAGCAGCCATGGGTCGGCAGGAAACTATGGCTACACCTTC	CASSHGSAGNYGYTF	TRBV3-1/TRBV3-2	TRBJ1-2	NA	NA
TGTGCCAGCAGCTTGGGAGGCGGGGGAAATCAAGAGACCCAGTACTTC	CASSLGGGGNQETQYF	TRBV5-4	TRBJ2-5	TRBD2	NA
TGTGCCAGCAGTTACCTGACAGGCCCCGGGGAGCTGTTTTTT	CASSYLTGPGELFF	TRBV6-5	TRBJ2-2	NA	once
TGTGCCAGCAGTCGGCCGTCGGGACAGGGCCAAACCCAGCATTTT	CASSRPSGQGQTQHF	TRBV6-1	TRBJ1-5	TRBD1	NA
TGTGCCAGCAGCCCAACAGGTTCCTATGGCTACACCTTC	CASSPTGSYGYTF	TRBV11-2	TRBJ1-2	NA	NA
TGTGCCAGCTCCAAGGACCAGGGAGGCTACACCTTC	CASSKDQGGYTF	TRBV18	TRBJ1-2	NA	once
TGTGCCAGCAGTTCTCACGTCCCCGGGACAGGGAATGAGCAGTTCTTC	CASSSHVPGTGNEQFF	TRBV6-5	TRBJ2-1	TRBD1	NA
TGTGCCAGCAGCCGGGAGGTAAGGTCCGAGCAGTACTTC	CASSREVRSEQYF	TRBV4-2	TRBJ2-7	NA	NA
TGCGCCAGCAGCCCGAAACGGACAGGGTCGGACAATGAGCAGTTCTTC	CASSPKRTGSDNEQFF	TRBV4-3	TRBJ2-1	TRBD1	NA
TGTGCTAGTGGTCAACAGGGAACTGAAGCTTTCTTT	CASGQQGTEAFF	TRBV12-5	TRBJ1-1	NA	once
TGTGCCAGTACTACCTTTTGGGGGGAAGGGATATGGCAGCCCCAGCATTTT	CASTTFWGEGIWQPQHF	TRBV28	TRBJ1-5	NA	NA
TGTGCCAGCAGGAAGGGGATCAGCTATGGCTACACCTTC	CASRKGISYGYTF	TRBV6-5	TRBJ1-2	NA	NA
TGTGCCAGTAGTATCGAGGACAGGGCGAACACCGGGGAGCTGTTTTTT	CASSIEDRANTGELFF	TRBV19	TRBJ2-2	TRBD1	NA
TGCGCCAGCAGCTCTACGTTGAACACTGAAGCTTTCTTT	CASSSTLNTEAFF	TRBV5-1	TRBJ1-1	NA	NA
TGTGCCAGCAGTATTCCGAGGCCGGAAAATTACAATGAGCAGTTCTTC	CASSIPRPENYNEQFF	TRBV7-8	TRBJ2-1	NA	NA
TGTGCCAGCAGGGGGGGGTTAGTGAGGCCCCAGCATTTT	CASRGGLVRPQHF	TRBV6-5	TRBJ1-5	NA	NA
TGTGCCAGCAGTGGGGACAGGGACCGAGGAGCTTTCTTT	CASSGDRDRGAFF	TRBV3-1/TRBV3-2	TRBJ1-1	TRBD1	NA
TGTGCCAGCAGTTTTTCAGGGTGGACTGAAGCTTTCTTT	CASSFSGWTEAFF	TRBV28	TRBJ1-1	NA	NA
TGTGCCAGCAGCGACGGCGAACTATATGGCTACACCTTC	CASSDGELYGYTF	TRBV9	TRBJ1-2	NA	many
TGTGCCAGCAGCGCCCAGGGGGCAAGTTCACCCCTCCACTTT	CASSAQGASSPLHF	TRBV9	TRBJ1-6	TRBD1	NA
TGTGCCAGTACTAGCGGCGGGGGGCGGGAGCAGTACTTC	CASTSGGGREQYF	TRBV7-2	TRBJ2-7	TRBD2	once
TGTGCCAGCAGACCGAACAGGGCTGGAAACACCATATATTTT	CASRPNRAGNTIYF	TRBV3-1/TRBV3-2	TRBJ1-3	NA	NA
TGTGCCAGCTCACCACCGGAGGGGACCGGGCAGCCCCAGCATTTT	CASSPPEGTGQPQHF	TRBV18	TRBJ1-5	NA	NA
TGTGCCAGCAGTTTGCGGGTGGGCGGCAATCAGCCCCAGCATTTT	CASSLRVGGNQPQHF	TRBV28	TRBJ1-5	NA	NA
TGTGCCAGCAGTATGCGGACAGCTACTAATCAGCCCCAGCATTTT	CASSMRTATNQPQHF	TRBV6-5	TRBJ1-5	NA	NA
TGTGCCAGCAGTTACTACGGAGACAGGGGTTCAGAGACCCAGTACTTC	CASSYYGDRGSETQYF	TRBV6-6	TRBJ2-5	TRBD1	NA
TGTGCCAGCAGTACCCCACCAGAGACAGGGCTCGGTGAAAAACTGTTTTTT	CASSTPPETGLGEKLFF	TRBV2	TRBJ1-4	TRBD1	NA
TGTGCCAGCAGTGGGACAGCTCAAGAGACCCAGTACTTC	CASSGTAQETQYF	TRBV2	TRBJ2-5	NA	NA
TGTGCCACCAGTGACAGGGGTCACTACGAGCAGTACTTC	CATSDRGHYEQYF	TRBV24-1	TRBJ2-7	NA	NA
TGCGCCAGCAGCTTGGAGACATACACTGAAGCTTTCTTT	CASSLETYTEAFF	TRBV5-1	TRBJ1-1	NA	NA
TGTGCCAGCAGCGTAGGAGGAGACTTGGGTGGCTACACCTTC	CASSVGGDLGGYTF	TRBV9	TRBJ1-2	NA	NA
TGCGCCAGCACCCCGGGACAGGTTCAAAACTATGGCTACACCTTC	CASTPGQVQNYGYTF	TRBV4-1	TRBJ1-2	TRBD1	NA
TGCGCCAGCAGCTCTTCATCCGGGACTAGCGGTTACAATGAGCAGTTCTTC	CASSSSSGTSGYNEQFF	TRBV5-1	TRBJ2-1	TRBD2	NA
TGTGCCAGTAGTGACAGGGCTTCACCCCTCCACTTT	CASSDRASPLHF	TRBV19	TRBJ1-6	TRBD1	NA
TGTGCCAGCTCACCAACCGGACAGGGCGTCCCAACTAATGAAAAACTGTTTTTT	CASSPTGQGVPTNEKLFF	TRBV18	TRBJ1-4	TRBD1	NA
TGCGCCAGCAGCCAAGGAACCGGGACAGGGGGATACGAGCAGTACTTC	CASSQGTGTGGYEQYF	TRBV4-3	TRBJ2-7	TRBD1	NA
TGTGCCAGCAGCACAGGGAGCTCTGGGGCCAACGTCCTGACTTTC	CASSTGSSGANVLTF	TRBV6-6	TRBJ2-6	NA	NA
TGTGCCAGCAGTTCCCGGACAGGGGATGGCTACACCTTC	CASSSRTGDGYTF	TRBV12-3/TRBV12-4	TRBJ1-2	TRBD1	NA
TGTGCCAGCAGTTCCGGGATTAGCTCCTATAATTCACCCCTCCACTTT	CASSSGISSYNSPLHF	TRBV27	TRBJ1-6	NA	NA
TGTGCCAGCAGTTACCCAGGAGGGATGAACACTGAAGCTTTCTTT	CASSYPGGMNTEAFF	TRBV6-2/TRBV6-3	TRBJ1-1	NA	NA
TGTGCCAGCAGAACCCAGTACGAGCAGTACTTC	CASRTQYEQYF	TRBV6-5	TRBJ2-7	NA	few
TGTGCCAGCAGCGACAGGGGAACTAATGAAAAACTGTTTTTT	CASSDRGTNEKLFF	TRBV6-5	TRBJ1-4	TRBD1	NA
TGTGCCAGCAGTCCTACAGGGACGGATACGCAGTATTTT	CASSPTGTDTQYF	TRBV13	TRBJ2-3	NA	NA
TGTGCCAGCAGCTTCTTGTCGGGGGACACTGAAGCTTTCTTT	CASSFLSGDTEAFF	TRBV11-2	TRBJ1-1	NA	NA
TGTGCCACCAGCCTGACAGCCAACTATGGCTACACCTTC	CATSLTANYGYTF	TRBV24-1	TRBJ1-2	NA	NA
TGTGCCAGCAGTGAACTGACTTACCTGGAGGGTACCTTCAATTCACCCCTCCACTTT	CASSELTYLEGTFNSPLHF	TRBV6-1	TRBJ1-6	NA	NA
TGTGCCAGCAGCTTAGGGGGTCGGGGAGAATATGGCTACACCTTC	CASSLGGRGEYGYTF	TRBV7-8	TRBJ1-2	NA	once
TGTGCCAGCTCACCTCGGGGGGCGCCCACTGAAGCTTTCTTT	CASSPRGAPTEAFF	TRBV18	TRBJ1-1	NA	NA
TGTGCCATCAGGGCGACAGGGGGCCATGGCTACACCTTC	CAIRATGGHGYTF	TRBV10-3	TRBJ1-2	TRBD1	NA
TGTGCCAGCAGCTTACGCGACACCATATATTTT	CASSLRDTIYF	TRBV11-3	TRBJ1-3	NA	NA
TGTGCCAGCAGCCCCACAGGTTTTAGCAATCAGCCCCAGCATTTT	CASSPTGFSNQPQHF	TRBV9	TRBJ1-5	NA	once
TGTGCCAGCACCTACTCCGGATTCCGGGACAGGGATAATGAGCAGTTCTTC	CASTYSGFRDRDNEQFF	TRBV7-9	TRBJ2-1	TRBD1	NA
TGTGCCAGCAGCCCCCGTAATGCGGTCTCTGGGGCCAACGTCCTGACTTTC	CASSPRNAVSGANVLTF	TRBV5-5	TRBJ2-6	NA	NA
TGTGCCAGCAGTGGCAGGGGCCATGGCTACACCTTC	CASSGRGHGYTF	TRBV25-1	TRBJ1-2	NA	NA
TGTGCCAGCAGCCAAGTTTTACAGGGAAACTATGGCTACACCTTC	CASSQVLQGNYGYTF	TRBV4-2	TRBJ1-2	NA	NA